These T cell receptor beta chains were read from a single sample in a study of PD-L1 blockade in urothelial cancer. Only in-frame clones appear in the TCRdb table, and some are missing; sequencing was by immunoSEQ multiplex PCR. The data contain about 29,000 clones, less than 90% of them singletons. The sample was PBMCs, taken around atezolizumab (anti-PD-L1) treatment. The receptors were sampled from a man between 70 and 80 years old with urothelial cancer. Each CDR3 is given without its conserved first and last residue. A D gene is named only where the DNA matches it firmly. Clone size is given for some rows only: seen once, a few or many times, or a class if the clone is expanded.

>-|-|TRBJ2-1|TRBV7-3
ASSLEGGQFHEQF
>TRBD1|-|TRBJ1-5|TRBV6-1
ASGEDRGNQPQH
>TRBD2|-|TRBJ2-3|TRBV7-3
ASSPGLAGGRDTQY
>-|-|TRBJ2-2|TRBV5-1
ASSLMQIGALGELF
>-|-|TRBJ2-1|TRBV5-1
ASSQQAASINEQF
>-|-|TRBJ1-5|TRBV28
ASSFGYSNQPQH
>-|-|TRBJ2-1|TRBV18
ASSPTTGVRVNEQF
>TRBD1|-|TRBJ1-2|TRBV25-1
ASAFKDRGKNGYT
>-|-|TRBJ2-5|TRBV28
ASSLLQETQY
>-|-|TRBJ2-5|TRBV7-3
ASSLLAGRGETQY
>-|once|TRBJ1-3|TRBV29-1
SYSYSGNTIY
>TRBD1|-|TRBJ2-5|TRBV18
ASSPPWTGEETQY
>-|-|TRBJ2-5|TRBV28
ASSMSVQRTMGETQY
>TRBD1|-|TRBJ1-2|TRBV2
ASRGQAYGYT
>-|-|TRBJ2-7|TRBV5-1
ASSLLTGSYEQY
>TRBD1|-|TRBJ2-2|TRBV19
ASSGRTGIGTGELF
>TRBD2|once|TRBJ2-5|TRBV7-2
ASTPGRTSGTEETQY
>-|once|TRBJ1-3|TRBV7-6
ASSLVASDSGNTIY
>-|-|TRBJ2-1|TRBV19
ASSRRGHEQF
>TRBD2|once|TRBJ2-1|TRBV11-3
ASSLVLAGGYEQF
>TRBD2|-|TRBJ2-5|TRBV9
ASSPRLAGGQETQY
>-|-|TRBJ2-2|TRBV7-6
ASSLVPGTGELF
>-|-|TRBJ2-6|TRBV11-1
ASSFNTGGTGANVLT
>-|-|TRBJ2-7|TRBV28
ASSSPTLREQY
>-|-|TRBJ2-7|TRBV13
ASSLGPSENYEQY
>TRBD1|-|TRBJ2-7|TRBV6-5
ASSLQGRAYEQY
>TRBD2|-|TRBJ2-1|TRBV6-1
ATGAGVSTGEQF
>TRBD1|-|TRBJ1-1|TRBV11-1
ASFPGGQQGRPEAF
>-|-|TRBJ1-4|TRBV4-3
ASSQGPSRREKLF
>-|-|TRBJ1-1|TRBV5-4
ASSSTGSPSAEAF
>TRBD2|-|TRBJ2-7|TRBV6-1
ATVPGGSSYEQY
>TRBD2|-|TRBJ2-5|TRBV11-2
ASSGVAGQETQY
>TRBD2|-|TRBJ2-7|TRBV10-3
AISGRASGRSYEQY
>TRBD2|-|TRBJ2-1|TRBV28
ASSVLAGDHNEQF